A single sample is the source of the 16 T cell receptor beta chains below, sequenced in a study of cytomegalovirus exposure and HLA in healthy donors. The study ran its PCR with 60 Vbeta and 13 Jbeta primers. This table comes from immunoSEQ multiplex PCR, and its TCRdb copy is limited to in-frame clones, with some not included. Here the sample spans 130,000 to 150,000 clones, 80% being singletons. The specimen sequenced was PBMCs. The receptors derive from a man aged 35 to 55 in good health and CMV-seronegative.

The chain carries TRBV18 and TRBJ2-5; no clear D gene. Germline loops: CDR1 KGHSH, CDR2 LQKENI. V was shortened by 3 bases and J by 5 bases, with 7 bases between the two germline ends. The CDR3 consists of 12 residues. CDR3 in DNA: TGTGCCAGCTCACCGGGCCAGGAGACCCAGTACTTC. Translating it yields CASSPGQETQYF.

This clone was observed once. This rearrangement joins TRBV6-5 to TRBJ2-7; 9 bases are a match to TRBD1. There are 15 residues in the CDR3. CDR1 and CDR2 (germline): MNHEY, SVGAGI. With V trimmed by 2 bases and J by 3 bases, 5 bases remained unmatched. The CDR3 spells CASSYRGTGIYEQYF. CDR3 nucleotides: TGTGCCAGCAGTTACCGCGGGACAGGGATCTACGAGCAGTACTTC.

This clone was observed a handful of times. The chain is built from TRBV5-1 and TRBJ2-4, with D perhaps matching TRBD1 (6 bases). The CDR3 totals 16 residues. V was pared by 4 bases and J by 0 bases, with 14 bases between. Germline CDR1 and CDR2: SGHRS and YFSETQ. The CDR3 DNA follows: TGCGCCAGCAGCACCACCGGGACAACAGCCAAAAACATTCAGTACTTC. Translating gives CASSTTGTTAKNIQYF.

V is TRBV18 and J is TRBJ1-1; 11 bases are shared with TRBD1. The length of the CDR3 is 14 residues. CDR1 is KGHSH, CDR2 LQKENI, per germline. V shed 5 bases, J shed 3 bases, and the junction held 2 bases outside the gene matches. CDR3 loop: CASSLGQGDTEAFF. The CDR3 region has the DNA TGTGCCAGCTCATTGGGACAGGGGGACACTGAAGCTTTCTTT.

This clone was seen more than once but under ten times. The chain employs TRBV5-6 and TRBJ2-3; 7 bases fit TRBD2. The CDR3 has 17 amino acids. Germline loops: CDR1 SGHDT, CDR2 YYEEEE. Losses at the gene ends were 3 bases for V and 2 bases for J; bases not matched to a gene: 12. This chain's CDR3 is CASSWREGRGNTDTQYF. The DNA of the CDR3 is TGTGCCAGCAGCTGGCGTGAGGGGCGGGGGAACACAGATACGCAGTATTTT.

The chain recombines TRBV2 with TRBJ2-7; 7 bases are shared with TRBD2. CDR1 is SNHLY and CDR2 is FYNNEI in the germline V gene. V trimming: 1 base; J trimming: 7 bases; junction bases outside the gene matches: 7. This CDR3 is built from 14 residues. The DNA for the CDR3 is TGTGCCAGCAGTGAAGGGCCGCTGGGAGGGGAGCAGTACTTC. Translated: CASSEGPLGGEQYF.

The chain carries TRBV25-1 and TRBJ2-1; 11 bases are a match to TRBD2. Germline V gene data show CDR1 as MGHDK and CDR2 as SYGVNS. The ends lost 2 bases at V and 12 bases at J; junction bases unmatched: 15. The CDR3 length is 17 residues. CDR3 DNA sequence: TGTGCCAGCAGTGAACGAATAACCGGGACTAGCGGCTCACGGCAGTTCTTC. Encoded protein: CASSERITGTSGSRQFF.

This clone was picked up one time. V gene TRBV25-1 combines with J gene TRBJ2-7, with 7 bases fitting TRBD1. The V segment lost 4 bases and the J segment 0 bases; nucleotides outside the gene matches: 3. CDR3 size: 14 residues. Germline values: CDR1 MGHDK, CDR2 SYGVNS. CDR3 coding DNA: TGTGCCAGCAGTGTAGGGGGCTCCTCCTACGAGCAGTACTTC. It specifies CASSVGGSSYEQYF.

The J gene is TRBJ2-5, the V gene TRBV6-5, with TRBD2 as a possible D gene (6 bases). V lost 0 bases and J 2 bases, leaving 13 bases between the germline ends. This CDR3 comprises 16 residues. Germline values: CDR1 MNHEY, CDR2 SVGAGI. This CDR3 is CASSYSEGVGQETQYF. CDR3 DNA sequence: TGTGCCAGCAGTTACTCGGAGGGAGTAGGTCAAGAGACCCAGTACTTC.

This clone was observed a single time. The chain uses TRBV7-9 and TRBJ2-5, with TRBD1 matching over 7 bases. With the DNA end fitting TRBJ2-7 better, the J assignment may be wrong. Germline V gene sequence: CDR1 SEHNR, CDR2 FQNEAQ (reference sequence). The CDR3 has 14 amino acids. The CDR3 sequence is CASSKTGPGNEQYF. The CDR3 coding sequence is TGTGCCAGCAGCAAGACAGGGCCTGGAAACGAGCAGTACTTC.

The CDR3, as DNA: TGTGCCAGCAGCTTCCGGGGGGCGCAGTACTTC. Translated, it gives CASSFRGAQYF. The V and J genes are TRBV28 and TRBJ2-7; tentatively, D is TRBD2 (7 bases). This CDR3 comprises 11 residues. From germline, CDR1 is MDHEN and CDR2 SYDVKM. Trimming stripped 6 bases from V and 9 bases from J, with 12 bases between.

The chain carries TRBV9 and TRBJ2-5; possibly TRBD2 for D (6 bases). The V gene lost 1 base and the J gene lost 7 bases, with 20 bases spanning the gap. The germline CDR1 and CDR2 sequences are SGDLS and YYNGEE. This CDR3 is built from 16 residues. The CDR3 region is CASSVSPTGRGGTQYF. The DNA of the CDR3 is TGTGCCAGCAGCGTAAGCCCCACGGGGCGGGGAGGGACCCAGTACTTC.

The J gene is TRBJ1-2, the V gene TRBV27; D might be TRBD1 (5 bases). Trimming cost V 6 bases and J 4 bases, with 15 bases left between them. Germline V gene lookup returns CDR1 MNHEY and CDR2 SMNVEV (reference sequence). The CDR3 is made up of 14 amino acids. CDR3 in DNA: TGTGCCAGCAGCCCCAGACAGAAACTCTATGGCTACACCTTC. Translation: CASSPRQKLYGYTF.

The CDR3 is CAWSLTGNTEAFF. Written as DNA, the CDR3 is TGTGCCTGGAGTTTGACAGGTAACACTGAAGCTTTCTTT. The chain links TRBV30 to TRBJ1-1, with D possibly being TRBD1 (6 bases). This CDR3 comprises 13 residues. Between the trimmed V and J ends, which lost 2 bases and 2 bases, there was a span of 9 bases. Germline CDR1 is GTSNPN and CDR2 is SVGIG (reference sequence).

The V gene is TRBV5-6, the J gene TRBJ2-7; possible D gene TRBD1, 5 bases. This CDR3 has 14 amino acids. Germline V lookup: CDR1 SGHDT, CDR2 YYEEEE. V was clipped by 4 bases and J by 3 bases, with 14 bases between them. The CDR3 sequence is CASSPAAGNYEQYF. The CDR3 DNA follows: TGTGCCAGCAGCCCTGCGGCAGGGAACTACGAGCAGTACTTC.

As regards this clone: Within the sample, other DNA sequences also encode this same CDR3. The V gene is TRBV5-6, the J gene TRBJ2-7; a possible D gene is TRBD1 (5 bases). The CDR3 is 14 amino acids. The germline V gene has CDR1 SGHDT and CDR2 YYEEEE. Trimming stripped 0 bases from V and 0 bases from J, with 7 bases between. CDR3 sequence reads: CASSLEGASYEQYF. In DNA form, the CDR3 reads TGTGCCAGCAGCTTGGAAGGGGCCTCCTACGAGCAGTACTTC.